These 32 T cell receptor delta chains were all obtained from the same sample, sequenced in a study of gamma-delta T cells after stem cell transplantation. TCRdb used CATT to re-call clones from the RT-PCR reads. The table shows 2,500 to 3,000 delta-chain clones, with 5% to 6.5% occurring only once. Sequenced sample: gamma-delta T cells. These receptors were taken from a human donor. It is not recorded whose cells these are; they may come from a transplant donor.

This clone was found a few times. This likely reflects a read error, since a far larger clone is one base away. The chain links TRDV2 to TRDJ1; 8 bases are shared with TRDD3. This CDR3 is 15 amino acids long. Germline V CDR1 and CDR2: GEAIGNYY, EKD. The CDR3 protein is CACDTVGYDTDKPIF. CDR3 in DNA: TGTGCCTGTGACACCGTGGGATACGACACCGATAAACCCATCTTT.

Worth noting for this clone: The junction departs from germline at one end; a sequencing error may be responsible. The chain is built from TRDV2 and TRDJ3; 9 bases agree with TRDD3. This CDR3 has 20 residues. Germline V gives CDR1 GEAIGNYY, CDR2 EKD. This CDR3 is CACDSPVLGERSCDTRQMFF. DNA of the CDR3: TGTGCCTGTGACTCGCCTGTACTGGGGGAACGCTCCTGTGACACCCGACAGATGTTTTTC.

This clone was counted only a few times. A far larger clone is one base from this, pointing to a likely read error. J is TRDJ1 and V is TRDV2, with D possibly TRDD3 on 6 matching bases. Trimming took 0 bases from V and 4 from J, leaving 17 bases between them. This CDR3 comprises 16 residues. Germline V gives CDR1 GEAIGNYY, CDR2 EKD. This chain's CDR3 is CACDTAGAHWDDKLIF. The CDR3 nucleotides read TGTGCCTGTGACACCGCTGGGGCTCATTGGGACGATAAACTCATCTTT.

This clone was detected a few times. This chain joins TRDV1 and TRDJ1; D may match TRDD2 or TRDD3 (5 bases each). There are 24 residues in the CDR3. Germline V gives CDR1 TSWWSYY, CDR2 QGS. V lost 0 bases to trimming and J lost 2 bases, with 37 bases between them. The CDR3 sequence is CALGELSLEFHLRGEKKRTDKLIF. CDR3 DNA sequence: TGTGCTCTTGGGGAACTAAGTCTCGAATTTCACCTACGTGGGGAAAAAAAAAGGACCGATAAACTCATCTTT.

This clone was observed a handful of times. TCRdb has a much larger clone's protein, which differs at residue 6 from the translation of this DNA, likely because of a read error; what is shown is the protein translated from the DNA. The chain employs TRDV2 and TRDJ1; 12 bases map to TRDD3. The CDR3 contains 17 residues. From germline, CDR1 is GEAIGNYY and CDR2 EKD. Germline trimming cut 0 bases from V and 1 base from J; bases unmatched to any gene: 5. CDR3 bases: TGTGCCTGTGACACCATACTGGGGGATACCACCACCGATAAACTCATCTTT. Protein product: CACDTILGDTTTDKLIF.

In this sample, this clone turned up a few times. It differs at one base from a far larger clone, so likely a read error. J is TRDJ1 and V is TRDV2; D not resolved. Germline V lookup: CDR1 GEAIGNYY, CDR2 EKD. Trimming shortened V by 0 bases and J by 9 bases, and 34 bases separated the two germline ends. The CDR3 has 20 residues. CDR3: CACDTVKPMGAGRGPAQLIF. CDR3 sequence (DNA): TGTGCCTGTGACACCGTTAAACCTATGGGCGCGGGTCGCGGGCCGGCCCAACTCATCTTT.

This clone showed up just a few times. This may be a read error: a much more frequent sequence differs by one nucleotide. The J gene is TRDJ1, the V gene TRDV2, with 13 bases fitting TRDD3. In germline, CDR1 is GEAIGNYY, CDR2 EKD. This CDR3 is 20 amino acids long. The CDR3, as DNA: TGTGCCTGTGACACCTTACTGGGGGATACGCCGACAGAGTACACCGATACACTCATCTTT. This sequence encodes CACDTLLGDTPTEYTDTLIF.

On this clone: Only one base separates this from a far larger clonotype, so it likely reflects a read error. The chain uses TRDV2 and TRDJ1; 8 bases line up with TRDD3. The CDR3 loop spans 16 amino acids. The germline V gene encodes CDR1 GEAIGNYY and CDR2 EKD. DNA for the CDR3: TGTGCCTGTGGCACCGTTAATGGGGGATACACCGATAAACTCATCTTT. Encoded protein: CACGTVNGGYTDKLIF.

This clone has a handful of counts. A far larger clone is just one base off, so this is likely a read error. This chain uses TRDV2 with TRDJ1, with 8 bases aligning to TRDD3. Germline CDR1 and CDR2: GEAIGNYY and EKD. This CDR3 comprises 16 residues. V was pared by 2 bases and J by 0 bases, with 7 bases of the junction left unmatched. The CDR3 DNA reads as TGTGCCTGTGACAAGCTGGGGGAAGGGAACACCGATAAACTCATCTTT. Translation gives CACDKLGEGNTDKLIF.

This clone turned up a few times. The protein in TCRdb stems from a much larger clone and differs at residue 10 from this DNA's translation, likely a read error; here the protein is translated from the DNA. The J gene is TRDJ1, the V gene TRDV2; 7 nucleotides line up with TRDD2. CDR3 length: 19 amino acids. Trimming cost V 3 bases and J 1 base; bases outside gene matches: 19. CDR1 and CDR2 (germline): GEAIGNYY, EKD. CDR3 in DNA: TGTGCCTGTGACTCCCTTCCTGCGGGGGGTCCGACTTCCACCGATAAACTCATCTTT. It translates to CACDSLPAGGPTSTDKLIF.

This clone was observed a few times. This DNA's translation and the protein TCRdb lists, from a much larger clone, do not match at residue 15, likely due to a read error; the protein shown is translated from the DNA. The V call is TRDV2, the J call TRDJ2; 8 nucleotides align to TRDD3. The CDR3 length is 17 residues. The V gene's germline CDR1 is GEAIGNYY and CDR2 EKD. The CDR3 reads CACDTLGDSTLTAQPFF. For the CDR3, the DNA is TGTGCCTGTGACACCTTGGGGGATTCGACTTTGACAGCACAACCCTTCTTT.

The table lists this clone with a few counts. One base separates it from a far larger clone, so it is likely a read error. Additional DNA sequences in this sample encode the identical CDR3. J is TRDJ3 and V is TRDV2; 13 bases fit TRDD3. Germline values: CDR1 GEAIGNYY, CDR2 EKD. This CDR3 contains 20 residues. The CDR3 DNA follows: TGCGCCTGTGACCCATTACTGGGGGATACGCAGTCCTGGGACACCCGACAGATGTTTTTC. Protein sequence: CACDPLLGDTQSWDTRQMFF.

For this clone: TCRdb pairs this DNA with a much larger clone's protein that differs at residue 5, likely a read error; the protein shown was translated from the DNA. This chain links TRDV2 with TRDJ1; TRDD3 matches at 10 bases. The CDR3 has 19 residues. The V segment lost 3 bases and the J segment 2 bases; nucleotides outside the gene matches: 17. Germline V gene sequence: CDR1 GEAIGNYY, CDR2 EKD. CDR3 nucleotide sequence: TGTGCCTGTGACGCCGTGTCGCTGGGGGATAGACGGTGGACCGATAAACTCATCTTT. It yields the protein CACDAVSLGDRRWTDKLIF.

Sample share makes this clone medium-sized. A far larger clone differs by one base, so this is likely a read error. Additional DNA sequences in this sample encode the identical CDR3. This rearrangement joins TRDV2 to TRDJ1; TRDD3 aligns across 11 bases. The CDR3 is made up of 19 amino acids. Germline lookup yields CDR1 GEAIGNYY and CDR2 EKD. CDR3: CACDTVRGGYAIQTDKLIF. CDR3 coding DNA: TGTGCCTGCGACACCGTCCGTGGGGGATACGCCATCCAGACCGATAAACTCATCTTT.

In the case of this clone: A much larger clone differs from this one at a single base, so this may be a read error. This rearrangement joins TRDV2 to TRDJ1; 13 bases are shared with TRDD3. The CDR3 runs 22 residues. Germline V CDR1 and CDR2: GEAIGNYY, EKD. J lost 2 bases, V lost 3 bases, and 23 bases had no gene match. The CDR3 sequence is CACDGLPPGTGGYAYGTDKLIF. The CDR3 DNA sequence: TGTGCCTGTGACGGCCTCCCCCCGGGAACTGGGGGATACGCGTATGGGACCGATAAACTCATCTTT.

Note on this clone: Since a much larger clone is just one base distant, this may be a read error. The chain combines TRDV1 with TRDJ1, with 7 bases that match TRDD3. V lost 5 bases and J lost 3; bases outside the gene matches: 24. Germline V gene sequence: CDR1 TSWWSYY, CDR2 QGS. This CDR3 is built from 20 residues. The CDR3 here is CALGPRPSCSLLGFPDKLIF. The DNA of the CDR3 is TGTGCTCTTGGGCCTAGGCCTTCTTGCTCACTACTGGGGTTCCCCGATAAACTCATCTTT.

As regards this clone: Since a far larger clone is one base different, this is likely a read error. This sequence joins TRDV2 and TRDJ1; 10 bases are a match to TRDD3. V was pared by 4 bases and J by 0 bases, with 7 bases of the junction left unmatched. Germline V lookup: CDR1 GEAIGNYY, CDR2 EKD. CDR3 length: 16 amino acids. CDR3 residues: CACDVLGDRDTDKLIF. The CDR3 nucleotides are TGTGCCTGTGATGTACTGGGGGATCGCGACACCGATAAACTCATCTTT.

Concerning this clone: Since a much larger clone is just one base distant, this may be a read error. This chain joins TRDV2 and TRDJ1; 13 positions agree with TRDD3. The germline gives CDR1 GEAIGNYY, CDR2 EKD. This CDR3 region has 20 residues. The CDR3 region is CARDPVLGDTEGKYTDKLIF. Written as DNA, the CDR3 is TGTGCCCGTGATCCCGTACTGGGGGATACGGAAGGGAAGTACACCGATAAACTCATCTTT.

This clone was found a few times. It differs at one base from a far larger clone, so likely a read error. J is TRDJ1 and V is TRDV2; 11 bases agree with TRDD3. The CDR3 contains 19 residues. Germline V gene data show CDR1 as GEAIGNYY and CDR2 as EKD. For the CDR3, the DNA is TGTGCCCGTGACACCGTCCGTGGGGGATACGCCATCCAGACCGATAAACTCATCTTT. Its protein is CARDTVRGGYAIQTDKLIF.

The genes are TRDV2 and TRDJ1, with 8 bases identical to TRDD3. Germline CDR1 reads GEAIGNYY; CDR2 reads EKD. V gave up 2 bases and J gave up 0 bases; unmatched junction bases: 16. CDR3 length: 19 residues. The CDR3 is CACDNVAGGPLNYTDKLIF. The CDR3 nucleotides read TGTGCCTGTGACAACGTGGCTGGGGGACCCCTAAACTACACCGATAAACTCATCTTT.

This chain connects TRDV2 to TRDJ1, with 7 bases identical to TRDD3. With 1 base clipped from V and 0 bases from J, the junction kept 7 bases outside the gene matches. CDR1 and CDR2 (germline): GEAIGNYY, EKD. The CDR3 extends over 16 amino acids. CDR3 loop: CACDTLGAGDTDKLIF. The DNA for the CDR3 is TGTGCCTGTGACACGCTGGGGGCAGGGGACACCGATAAACTCATCTTT.

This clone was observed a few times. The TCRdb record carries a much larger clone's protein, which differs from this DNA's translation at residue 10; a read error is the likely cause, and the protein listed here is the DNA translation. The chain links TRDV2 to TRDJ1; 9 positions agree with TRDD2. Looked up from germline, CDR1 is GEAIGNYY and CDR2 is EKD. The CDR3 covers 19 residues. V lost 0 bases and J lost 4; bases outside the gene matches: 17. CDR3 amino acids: CACDTHLPTVRGDYDKLIF. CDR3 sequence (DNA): TGTGCCTGTGACACCCACCTTCCTACAGTCCGTGGGGACTACGATAAACTCATCTTT.

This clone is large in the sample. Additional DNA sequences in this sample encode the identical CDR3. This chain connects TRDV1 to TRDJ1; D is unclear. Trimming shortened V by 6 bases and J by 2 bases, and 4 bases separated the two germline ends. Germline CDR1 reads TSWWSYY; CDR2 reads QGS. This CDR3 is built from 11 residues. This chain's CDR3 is CALGGTDKLIF. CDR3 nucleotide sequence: TGTGCTCTTGGTGGTACCGATAAACTCATCTTT.

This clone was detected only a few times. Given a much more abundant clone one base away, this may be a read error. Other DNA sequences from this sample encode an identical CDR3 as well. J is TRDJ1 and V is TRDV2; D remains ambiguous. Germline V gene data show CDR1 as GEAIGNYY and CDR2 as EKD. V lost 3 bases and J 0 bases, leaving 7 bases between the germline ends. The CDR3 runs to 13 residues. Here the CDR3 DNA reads TGTGCCTGTGACCCCCTCCACACCGATAAACTCATCTTT. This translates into CACDPLHTDKLIF.

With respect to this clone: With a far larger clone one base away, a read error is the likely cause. The CDR3 nucleotides read TGTGCCTGTGACACTCCGGGGGATACGGGACCCGATAAACTCATCTTT. Its protein is CACDTPGDTGPDKLIF. V is TRDV2 and J is TRDJ1, with 10 bases aligning to TRDD3. This CDR3 has 16 amino acids. V shed 1 base and J 3 bases; nucleotides not matched to a gene: 7. The V gene's germline CDR1 is GEAIGNYY and CDR2 EKD.

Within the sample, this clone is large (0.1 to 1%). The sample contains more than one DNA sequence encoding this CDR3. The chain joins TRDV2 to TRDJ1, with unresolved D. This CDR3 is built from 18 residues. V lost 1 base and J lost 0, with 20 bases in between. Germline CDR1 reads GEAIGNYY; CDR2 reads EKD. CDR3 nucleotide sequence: TGTGCCTGTGACACGATAGGAGGCGCGGGGTTCAACACCGATAAACTCATCTTT. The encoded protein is CACDTIGGAGFNTDKLIF.

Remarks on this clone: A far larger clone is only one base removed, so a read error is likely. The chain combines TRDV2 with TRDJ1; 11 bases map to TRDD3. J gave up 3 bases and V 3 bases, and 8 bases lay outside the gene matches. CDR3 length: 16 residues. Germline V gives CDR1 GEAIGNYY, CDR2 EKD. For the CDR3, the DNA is TGTGCCTGTGACCCCTTACTGGGGGATATCGCCGATAAACTCATCTTT. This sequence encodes CACDPLLGDIADKLIF.

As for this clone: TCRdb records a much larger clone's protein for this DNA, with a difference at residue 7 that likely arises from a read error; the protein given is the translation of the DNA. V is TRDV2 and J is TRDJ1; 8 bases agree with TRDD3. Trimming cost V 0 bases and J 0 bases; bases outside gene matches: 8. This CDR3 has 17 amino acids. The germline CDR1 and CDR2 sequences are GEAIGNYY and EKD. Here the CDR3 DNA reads TGTGCCTGTGACACCGTTGATGGGGGATTGAACACCGATAAACTCATCTTT. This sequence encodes CACDTVDGGLNTDKLIF.

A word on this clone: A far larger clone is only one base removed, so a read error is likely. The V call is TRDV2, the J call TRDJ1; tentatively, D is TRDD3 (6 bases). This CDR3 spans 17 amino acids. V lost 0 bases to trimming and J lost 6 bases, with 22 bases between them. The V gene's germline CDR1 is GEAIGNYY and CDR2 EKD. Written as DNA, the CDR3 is TGTGCCTGTGACACCGTTTCCCCACTGGTGGATACCCATAAACTCATCTTT. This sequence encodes CACDTVSPLVDTHKLIF.

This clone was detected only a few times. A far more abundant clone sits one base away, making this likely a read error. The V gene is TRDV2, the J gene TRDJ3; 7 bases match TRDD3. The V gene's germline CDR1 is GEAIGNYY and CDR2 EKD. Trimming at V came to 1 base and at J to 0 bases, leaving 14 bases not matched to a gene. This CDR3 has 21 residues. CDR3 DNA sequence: TGTGCCTGTGACACTGCTCTGGGGGGATGCCCAAGCTCCTGGGACACCCGACAGATGTTTTTC. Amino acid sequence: CACDTALGGCPSSWDTRQMFF.

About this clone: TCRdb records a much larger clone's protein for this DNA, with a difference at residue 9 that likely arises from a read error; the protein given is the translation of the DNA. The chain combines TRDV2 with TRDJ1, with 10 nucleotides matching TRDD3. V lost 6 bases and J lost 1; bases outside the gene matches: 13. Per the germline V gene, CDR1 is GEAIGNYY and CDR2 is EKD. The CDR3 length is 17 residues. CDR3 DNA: TGTGCCTGTTCCGTACTGGGGGATGCGACGGTCACCGATAAACTCATCTTT. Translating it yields CACSVLGDATVTDKLIF.

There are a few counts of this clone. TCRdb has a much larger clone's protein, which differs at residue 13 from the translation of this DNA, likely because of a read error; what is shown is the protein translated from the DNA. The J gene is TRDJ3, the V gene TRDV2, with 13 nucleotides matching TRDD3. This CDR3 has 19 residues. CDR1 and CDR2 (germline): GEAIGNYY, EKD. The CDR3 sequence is CACDRLGDTSSWGTRQMFF. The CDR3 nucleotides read TGTGCCTGTGACCGACTGGGGGATACGAGCTCCTGGGGCACCCGACAGATGTTTTTC.